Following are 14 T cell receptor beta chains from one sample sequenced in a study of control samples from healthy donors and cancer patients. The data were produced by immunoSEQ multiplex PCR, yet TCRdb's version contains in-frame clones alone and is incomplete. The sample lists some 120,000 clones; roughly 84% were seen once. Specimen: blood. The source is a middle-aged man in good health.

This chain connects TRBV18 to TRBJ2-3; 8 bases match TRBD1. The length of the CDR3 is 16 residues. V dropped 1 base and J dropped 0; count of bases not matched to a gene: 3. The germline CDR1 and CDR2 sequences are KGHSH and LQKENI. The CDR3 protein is CASSPQNRGSTDTQYF. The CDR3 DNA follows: TGTGCCAGCTCACCACAGAACAGGGGGAGCACAGATACGCAGTATTTT.

This CDR3 is CASSPAFGSLNTEAFF. In DNA, the CDR3 is TGCGCCAGCAGCCCGGCTTTCGGCAGCTTGAACACTGAAGCTTTCTTT. The chain links TRBV4-3 to TRBJ1-1, with D hard to call. Trimming removed 4 bases at V and 0 bases at J, with 15 bases between. The CDR3 runs 16 residues. The germline CDR1 and CDR2 sequences are LGHNA and YSLEER.

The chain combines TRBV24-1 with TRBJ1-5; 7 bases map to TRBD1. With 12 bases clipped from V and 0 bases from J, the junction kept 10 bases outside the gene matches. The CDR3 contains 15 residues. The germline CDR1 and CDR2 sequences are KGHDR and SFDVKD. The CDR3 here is CAVYRDSYSNQPQHF. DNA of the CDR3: TGTGCCGTTTACCGGGACAGCTATAGCAATCAGCCCCAGCATTTT.

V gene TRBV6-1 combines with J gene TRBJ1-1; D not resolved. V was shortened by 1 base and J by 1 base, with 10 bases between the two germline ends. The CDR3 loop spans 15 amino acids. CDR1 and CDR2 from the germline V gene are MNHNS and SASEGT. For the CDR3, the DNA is TGTGCCAGCAGTGAAGGGTCCGTCCCGAACACTGAAGCTTTCTTT. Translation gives CASSEGSVPNTEAFF.

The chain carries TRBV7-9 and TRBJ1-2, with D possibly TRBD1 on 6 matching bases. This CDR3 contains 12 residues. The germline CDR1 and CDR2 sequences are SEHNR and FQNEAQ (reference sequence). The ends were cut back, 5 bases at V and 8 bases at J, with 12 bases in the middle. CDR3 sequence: CASSVQGRGYTF. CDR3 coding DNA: TGTGCCAGCAGCGTACAGGGTCGGGGCTACACCTTC.

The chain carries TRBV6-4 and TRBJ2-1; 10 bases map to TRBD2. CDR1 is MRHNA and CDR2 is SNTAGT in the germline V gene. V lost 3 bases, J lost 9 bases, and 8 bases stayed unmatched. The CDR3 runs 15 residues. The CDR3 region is CASSDRAGGQSEQFF. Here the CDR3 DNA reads TGTGCCAGCAGTGATCGAGCGGGGGGGCAGAGTGAGCAGTTCTTC.

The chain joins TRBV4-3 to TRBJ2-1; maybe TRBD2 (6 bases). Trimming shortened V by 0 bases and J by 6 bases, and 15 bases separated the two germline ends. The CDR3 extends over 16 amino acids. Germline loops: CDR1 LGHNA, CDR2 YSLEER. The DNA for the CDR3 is TGCGCCAGCAGCCAAGATCCTGGGCTAGCGCGCAATGAGCAGTTCTTC. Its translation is CASSQDPGLARNEQFF.

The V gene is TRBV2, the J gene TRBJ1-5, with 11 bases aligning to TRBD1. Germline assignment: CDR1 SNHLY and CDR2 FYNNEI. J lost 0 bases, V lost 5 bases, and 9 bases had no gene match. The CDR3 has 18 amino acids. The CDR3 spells CASSPEGTGGYSNQPQHF. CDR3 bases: TGTGCCAGCAGTCCGGAGGGGACAGGGGGTTATAGCAATCAGCCCCAGCATTTT.

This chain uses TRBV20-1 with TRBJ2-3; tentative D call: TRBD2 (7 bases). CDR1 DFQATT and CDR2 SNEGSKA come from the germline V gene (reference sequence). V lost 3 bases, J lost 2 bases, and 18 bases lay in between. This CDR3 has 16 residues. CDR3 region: CSASIGRGILTDTQYF. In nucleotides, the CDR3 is TGCAGTGCTAGTATTGGGAGGGGGATCCTCACAGATACGCAGTATTTT.

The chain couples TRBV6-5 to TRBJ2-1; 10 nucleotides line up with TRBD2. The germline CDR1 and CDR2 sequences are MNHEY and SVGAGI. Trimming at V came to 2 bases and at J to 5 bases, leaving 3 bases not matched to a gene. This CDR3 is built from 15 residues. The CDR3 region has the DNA TGTGCCAGCAGTTACGGTAGCGGGGGGAACAATGAGCAGTTCTTC. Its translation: CASSYGSGGNNEQFF.

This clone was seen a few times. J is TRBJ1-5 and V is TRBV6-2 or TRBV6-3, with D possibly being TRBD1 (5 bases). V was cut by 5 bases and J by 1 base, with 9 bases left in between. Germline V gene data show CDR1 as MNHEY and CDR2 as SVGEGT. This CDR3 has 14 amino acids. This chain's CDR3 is CASSPSGSNQPQHF. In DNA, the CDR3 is TGTGCCAGCAGTCCCTCAGGGAGCAATCAGCCCCAGCATTTT.

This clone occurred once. CDR3 nucleotide sequence: TGTGCCAGCAGCTTAGGGTCGGCAGATACGCAGTATTTT. The encoded protein is CASSLGSADTQYF. This rearrangement joins TRBV7-2 to TRBJ2-3; no definite D call. Looked up from germline, CDR1 is SGHTA and CDR2 is FQGNSA. Trimming took off 1 base at V and 4 bases at J, with 6 bases between the two ends. The CDR3 consists of 13 residues.

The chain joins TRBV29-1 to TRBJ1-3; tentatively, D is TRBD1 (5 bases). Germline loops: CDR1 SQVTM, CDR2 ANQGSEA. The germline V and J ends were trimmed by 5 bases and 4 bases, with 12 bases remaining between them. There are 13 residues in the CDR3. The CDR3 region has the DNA TGCAGCGTTCAACAGGTAGCCGGAAACACCATATATTTT. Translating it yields CSVQQVAGNTIYF. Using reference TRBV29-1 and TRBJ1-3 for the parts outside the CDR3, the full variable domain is SAVISQKPSRDICQRGTSLTIQCQVDSQVTMMFWYRQQPGQSLTLIATANQGSEATYESGFVIDKFPISRPNLTFSTLTVSNMSPEDSSIYLCSVQQVAGNTIYFGEGSWLTVV.

The CDR3 nucleotides read TGCAGCAGGGGGGGAGGTCCTGAAGCTTTCTTT. It codes for CSRGGGPEAFF. This rearrangement joins TRBV20-1 to TRBJ1-1, with 7 bases matching TRBD1. CDR3 size: 11 residues. Germline V gene lookup returns CDR1 DFQATT and CDR2 SNEGSKA (reference sequence).